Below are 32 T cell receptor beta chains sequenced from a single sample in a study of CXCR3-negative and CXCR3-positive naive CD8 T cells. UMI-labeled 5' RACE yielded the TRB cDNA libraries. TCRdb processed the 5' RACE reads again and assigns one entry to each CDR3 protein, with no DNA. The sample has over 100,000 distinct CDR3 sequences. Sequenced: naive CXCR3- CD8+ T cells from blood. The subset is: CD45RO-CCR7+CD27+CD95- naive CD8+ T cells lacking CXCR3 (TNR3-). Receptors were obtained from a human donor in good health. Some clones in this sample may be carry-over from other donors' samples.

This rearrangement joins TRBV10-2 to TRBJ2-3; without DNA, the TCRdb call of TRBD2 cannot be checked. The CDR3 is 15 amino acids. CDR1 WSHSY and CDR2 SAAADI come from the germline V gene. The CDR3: CASSRTSGAADTQYF.

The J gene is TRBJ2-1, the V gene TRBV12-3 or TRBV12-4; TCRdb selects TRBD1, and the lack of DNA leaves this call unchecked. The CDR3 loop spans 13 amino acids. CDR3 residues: CASSTTGVAEQFF.

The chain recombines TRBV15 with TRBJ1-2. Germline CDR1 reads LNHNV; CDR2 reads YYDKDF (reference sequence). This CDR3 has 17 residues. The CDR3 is CATSRDRNSLFNYGYTF.

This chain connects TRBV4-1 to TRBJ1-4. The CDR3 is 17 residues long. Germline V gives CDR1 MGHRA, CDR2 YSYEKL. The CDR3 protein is CASSQGWTVATNEKLFF.

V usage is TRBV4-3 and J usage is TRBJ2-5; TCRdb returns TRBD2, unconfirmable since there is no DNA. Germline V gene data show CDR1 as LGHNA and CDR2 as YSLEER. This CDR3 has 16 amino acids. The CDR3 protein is CASSQDWRGELETQYF.

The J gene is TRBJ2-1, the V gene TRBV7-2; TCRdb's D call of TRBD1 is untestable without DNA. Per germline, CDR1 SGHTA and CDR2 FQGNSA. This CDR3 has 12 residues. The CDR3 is CASSYLGTGEFF.

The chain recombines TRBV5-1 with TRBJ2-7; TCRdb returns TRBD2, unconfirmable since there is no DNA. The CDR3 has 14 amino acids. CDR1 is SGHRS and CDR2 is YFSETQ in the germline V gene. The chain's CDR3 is CASSSPGLSYEQYF.

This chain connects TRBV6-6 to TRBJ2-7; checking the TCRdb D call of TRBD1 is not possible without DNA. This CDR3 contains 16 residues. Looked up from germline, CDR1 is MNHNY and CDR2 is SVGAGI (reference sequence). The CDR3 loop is CASSYSITGLTYEQYF.

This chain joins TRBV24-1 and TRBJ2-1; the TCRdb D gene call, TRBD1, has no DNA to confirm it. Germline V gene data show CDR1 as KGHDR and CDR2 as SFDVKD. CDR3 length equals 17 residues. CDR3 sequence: CATSDWGSGQSYNEQFF.

CDR3 amino acids: CASSSPTRDDSYEQYF. The J gene is TRBJ2-7, the V gene TRBV7-6; TCRdb reports TRBD1, a call that lacks DNA to check it against. CDR3 length: 16 amino acids. Germline CDR1 reads SGHVS; CDR2 reads FNYEAQ.

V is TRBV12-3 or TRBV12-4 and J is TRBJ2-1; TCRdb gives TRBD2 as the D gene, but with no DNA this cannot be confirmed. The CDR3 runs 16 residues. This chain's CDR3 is CASSSLEGPTYNEQFF.

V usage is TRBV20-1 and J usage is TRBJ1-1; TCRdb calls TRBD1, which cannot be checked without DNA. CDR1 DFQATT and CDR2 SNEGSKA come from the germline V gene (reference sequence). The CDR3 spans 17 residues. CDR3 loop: CSAREAVGDRLNTEAFF.

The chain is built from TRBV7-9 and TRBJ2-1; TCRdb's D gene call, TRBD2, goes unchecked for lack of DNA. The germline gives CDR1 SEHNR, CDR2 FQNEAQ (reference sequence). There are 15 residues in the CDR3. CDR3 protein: CASSQASGENNEQFF.

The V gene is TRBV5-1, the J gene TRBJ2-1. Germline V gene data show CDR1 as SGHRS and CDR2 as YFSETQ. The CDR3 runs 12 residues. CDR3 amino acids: CASSRDDNEQFF. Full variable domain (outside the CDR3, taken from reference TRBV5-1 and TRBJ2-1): KAGVTQTPRYLIKTRGQQVTLSCSPISGHRSVSWYQQTPGQGLQFLFEYFSETQRNKGNFPGRFSGRQFSNSRSEMNVSTLELGDSALYLCASSRDDNEQFFGPGTRLTVL.

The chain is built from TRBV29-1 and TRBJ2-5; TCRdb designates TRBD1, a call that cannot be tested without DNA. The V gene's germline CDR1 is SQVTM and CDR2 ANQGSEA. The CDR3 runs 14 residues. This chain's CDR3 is CSVALDREGETQYF.

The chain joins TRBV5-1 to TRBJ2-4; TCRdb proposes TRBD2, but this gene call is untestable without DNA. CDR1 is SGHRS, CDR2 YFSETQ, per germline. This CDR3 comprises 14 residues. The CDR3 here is CASSLGLEENIQYF.

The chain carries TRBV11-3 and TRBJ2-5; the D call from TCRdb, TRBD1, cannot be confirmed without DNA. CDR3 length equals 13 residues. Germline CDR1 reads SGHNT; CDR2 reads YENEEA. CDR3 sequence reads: CASSSRAVETQYF.

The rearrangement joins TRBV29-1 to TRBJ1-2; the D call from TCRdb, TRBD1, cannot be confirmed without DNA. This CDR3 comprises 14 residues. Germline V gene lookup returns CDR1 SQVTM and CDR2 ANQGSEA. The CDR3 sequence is CSVFGQGPGYGYTF.

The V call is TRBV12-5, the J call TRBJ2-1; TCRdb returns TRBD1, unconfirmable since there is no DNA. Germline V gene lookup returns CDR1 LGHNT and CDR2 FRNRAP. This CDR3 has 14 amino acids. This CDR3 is CASGLGGAYNEQFF.

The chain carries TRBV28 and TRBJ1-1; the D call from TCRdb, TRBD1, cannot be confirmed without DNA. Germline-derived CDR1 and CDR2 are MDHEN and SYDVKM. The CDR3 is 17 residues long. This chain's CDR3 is CASNPGTGGLFGTEAFF.

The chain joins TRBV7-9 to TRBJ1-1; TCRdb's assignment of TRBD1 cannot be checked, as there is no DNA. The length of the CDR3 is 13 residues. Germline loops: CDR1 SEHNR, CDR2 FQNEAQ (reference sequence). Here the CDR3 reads CASSPPGGEEAFF.

CDR3 amino acids: CASNVDRDSPLHF. This sequence joins TRBV5-5 and TRBJ1-6; TCRdb gives TRBD1 as the D gene, but with no DNA this cannot be confirmed. From germline, CDR1 is SGHKS and CDR2 YYEKEE (reference sequence). The CDR3 contains 13 residues.

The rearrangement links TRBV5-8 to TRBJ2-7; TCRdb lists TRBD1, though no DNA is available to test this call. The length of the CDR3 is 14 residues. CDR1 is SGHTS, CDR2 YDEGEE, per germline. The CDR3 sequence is CASSPDRGYYEQYF.

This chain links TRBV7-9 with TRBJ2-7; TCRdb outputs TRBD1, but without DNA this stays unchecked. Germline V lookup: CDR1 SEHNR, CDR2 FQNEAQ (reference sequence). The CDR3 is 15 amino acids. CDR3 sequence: CASSLGTAIVYEQYF.

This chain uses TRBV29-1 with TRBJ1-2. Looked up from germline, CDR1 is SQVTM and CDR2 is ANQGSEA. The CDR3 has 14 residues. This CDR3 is CSVGLGPYSGGYTF.

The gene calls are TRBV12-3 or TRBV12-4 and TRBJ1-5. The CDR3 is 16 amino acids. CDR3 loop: CASSLGGVIPIQPQHF.

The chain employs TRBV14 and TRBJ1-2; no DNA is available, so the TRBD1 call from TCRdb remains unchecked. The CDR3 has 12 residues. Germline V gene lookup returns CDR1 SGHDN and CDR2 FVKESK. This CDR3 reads CASSQGDYGYTF.

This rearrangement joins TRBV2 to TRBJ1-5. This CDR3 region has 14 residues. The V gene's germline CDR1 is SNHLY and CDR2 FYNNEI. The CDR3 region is CASRSQEGYQPQHF.

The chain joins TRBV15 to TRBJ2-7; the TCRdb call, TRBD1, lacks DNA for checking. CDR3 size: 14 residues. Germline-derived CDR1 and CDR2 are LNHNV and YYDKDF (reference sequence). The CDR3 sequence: CATSTRQGVGEQYF.

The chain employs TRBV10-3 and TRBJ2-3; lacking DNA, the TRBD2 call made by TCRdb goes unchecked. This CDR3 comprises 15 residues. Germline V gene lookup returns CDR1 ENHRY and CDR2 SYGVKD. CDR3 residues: CATSESGTSTDTQYF.

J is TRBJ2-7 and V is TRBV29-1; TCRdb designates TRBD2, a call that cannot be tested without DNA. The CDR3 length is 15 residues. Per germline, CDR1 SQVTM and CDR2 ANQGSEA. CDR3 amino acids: CSVELSSGRDYEQYF.

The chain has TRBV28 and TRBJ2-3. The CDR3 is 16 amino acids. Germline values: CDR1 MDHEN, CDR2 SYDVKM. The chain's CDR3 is CASSLAGDGSTDTQYF.